The clone carrying this T cell receptor beta chain was detected a few times. The source of the sample is a study of T-cell reconstitution after alpha-beta-depleted transplantation in children. Trimming removed 6 bases from V and 1 base from J, with 15 bases in between. Germline V gene lookup returns CDR1 SNHLY and CDR2 FYNNEI. The CDR3 length is 16 residues. Using unique molecular identifiers, the investigators prepared the TCRbeta library. TCRdb redid the calling of the PCR reads with MiXCR, one entry per CDR3 protein. The table includes some 590,000 distinct CDR3 sequences, over 9.5% detected once. This TCR came from a human donor who donated a stem cell graft to a child with acute myeloid leukemia. The chain carries TRBV2 and TRBJ2-2, with TRBD1 as a possible D gene (6 bases). Sequencing used PBMCs from the stem cell graft donor, obtained from the stem cell graft. The CDR3 DNA reads as TGTGCCAGCAGAAACGAAGGGACATTGAACACCGGGGAGCTGTTTTTT. It specifies CASRNEGTLNTGELFF.